This T cell receptor beta chain was obtained from a study of cytomegalovirus exposure and HLA in healthy donors. Study-wide points: Some TCR beta chains (164 of them) were listed as cytomegalovirus-associated.

Concerning this clone itself: Antigen: not known.

The germline gives CDR1 MDHEN, CDR2 SYDVKM. The V and J ends lost 5 bases and 8 bases, in that order; junction bases with no gene match: 9. The CDR3 totals 14 residues. Use of 60 Vbeta and 13 Jbeta primers characterized the PCR. The assay was immunoSEQ multiplex PCR, and TCRdb's table has in-frame clones only and misses some. The sample totals some 60,000 clones; its top ten clones hold 3.5% to 4%. The TCR sequence derives from a male donor in good health and CMV-seronegative. The sequencing sample was made of PBMCs. The J gene is TRBJ2-1, the V gene TRBV28, with 7 bases lining up with TRBD2. CDR3 nucleotides: TGTGCCAGCAGTCTCAGGACTAGTCTACATGAGCAGTTCTTC. Its protein is CASSLRTSLHEQFF.